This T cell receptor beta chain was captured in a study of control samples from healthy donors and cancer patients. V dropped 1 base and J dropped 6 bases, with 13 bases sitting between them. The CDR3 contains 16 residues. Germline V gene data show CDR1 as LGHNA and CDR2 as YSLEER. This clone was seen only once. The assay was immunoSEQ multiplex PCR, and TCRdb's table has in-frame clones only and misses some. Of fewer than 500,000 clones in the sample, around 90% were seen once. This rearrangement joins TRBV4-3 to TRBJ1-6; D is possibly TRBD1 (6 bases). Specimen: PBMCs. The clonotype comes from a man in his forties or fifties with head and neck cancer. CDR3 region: CASSQGVGTSNSPLHF. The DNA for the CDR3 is TGCGCCAGCAGCCAAGGTGTCGGGACAAGTAATTCACCCCTCCACTTT.